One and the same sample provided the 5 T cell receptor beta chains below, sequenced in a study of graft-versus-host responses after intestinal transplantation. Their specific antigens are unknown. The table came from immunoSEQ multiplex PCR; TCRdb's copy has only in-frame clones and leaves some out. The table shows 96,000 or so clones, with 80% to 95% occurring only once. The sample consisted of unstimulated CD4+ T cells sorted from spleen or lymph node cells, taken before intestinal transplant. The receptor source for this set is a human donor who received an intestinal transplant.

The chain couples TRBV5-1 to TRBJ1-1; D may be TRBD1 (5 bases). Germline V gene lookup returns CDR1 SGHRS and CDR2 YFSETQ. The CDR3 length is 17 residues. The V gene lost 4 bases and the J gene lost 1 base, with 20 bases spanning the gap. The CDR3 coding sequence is TGCGCCAGCAGCCCAGGACCCCCTAGGGGCCGGAACACTGAAGCTTTCTTT. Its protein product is CASSPGPPRGRNTEAFF.

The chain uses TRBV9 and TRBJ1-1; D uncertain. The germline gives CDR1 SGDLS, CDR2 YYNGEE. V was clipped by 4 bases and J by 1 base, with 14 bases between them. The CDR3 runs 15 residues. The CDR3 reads CASSSTSTENTEAFF. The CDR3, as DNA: TGTGCCAGCAGCTCCACTTCAACAGAGAACACTGAAGCTTTCTTT.

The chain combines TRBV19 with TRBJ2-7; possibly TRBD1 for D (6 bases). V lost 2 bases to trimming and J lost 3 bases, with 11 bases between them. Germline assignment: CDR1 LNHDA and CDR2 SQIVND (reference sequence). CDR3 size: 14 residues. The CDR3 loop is CASSITRDNYEQYF. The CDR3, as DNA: TGTGCCAGTAGTATAACCCGGGACAACTACGAGCAGTACTTC.

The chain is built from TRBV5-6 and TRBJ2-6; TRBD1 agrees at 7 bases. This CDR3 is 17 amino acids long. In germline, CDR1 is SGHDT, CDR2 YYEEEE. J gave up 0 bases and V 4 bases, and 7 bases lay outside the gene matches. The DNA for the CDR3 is TGTGCCAGCAGCCCACTGACAGGGAGCTCTGGGGCCAACGTCCTGACTTTC. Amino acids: CASSPLTGSSGANVLTF.

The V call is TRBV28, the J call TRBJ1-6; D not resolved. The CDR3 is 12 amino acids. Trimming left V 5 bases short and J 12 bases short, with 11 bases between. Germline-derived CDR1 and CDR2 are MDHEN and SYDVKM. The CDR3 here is CASSLQRLPLHF. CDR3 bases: TGTGCCAGCAGTCTCCAGAGGTTACCCCTCCACTTT.